The next 7 T cell receptor beta chains were all read from a single sample in a study of molecular identifiers for immune sequencing clone quantification. TCRdb used MiXCR to reprocess the PCR reads, holding one entry per CDR3 protein. Among about 65,000 distinct CDR3 sequences, over 15% were seen once, and the ten largest hold 1.3% to 1.5%. Sequencing was performed on naive CD8+ T cells from blood, with Jurkat cell RNA spiked in. Subset described: FACS-sorted CD8+CD4-CCR7+CD45RA+ naive T cells. Every receptor here comes from a human donor in good health. Some libraries in this study had Jurkat cell RNA spiked in.

This clonotype was observed at least ten times. This chain connects TRBV11-3 to TRBJ2-7; 10 bases match TRBD1. This CDR3 has 14 residues. V trimming: 2 bases; J trimming: 5 bases; junction bases outside the gene matches: 3. Germline V CDR1 and CDR2: SGHNT, YENEEA. The CDR3 bases are TGTGCCAGCAGCTTAAGGGACAGGGGCCACGAGCAGTACTTC. Translated: CASSLRDRGHEQYF.

This clonotype has a count of ten or more. V gene TRBV6-5 combines with J gene TRBJ2-2, with TRBD2 matching 7 bases. Looked up from germline, CDR1 is MNHEY and CDR2 is SVGAGI. This CDR3 region has 16 residues. The J segment lost 7 bases and the V segment lost 0 bases, leaving 8 bases of the junction unmatched. For the CDR3, the DNA is TGTGCCAGCAGTTACTCGACCGCGGGAGTGGGCGGGGAGCTGTTTTTT. As protein: CASSYSTAGVGGELFF.

This clonotype was seen at least ten times. The CDR3 sequence is CASSPQTDYLEKLFF. The CDR3 DNA follows: TGTGCCAGCAGTCCCCAGACAGACTATTTGGAAAAACTGTTTTTT. The V and J genes are TRBV6-5 and TRBJ1-4, with D perhaps TRBD1 (5 bases). The V end was cut by 5 bases, the J end by 8 bases, with 18 bases between. The CDR3 is made up of 15 amino acids. Germline V gives CDR1 MNHEY, CDR2 SVGAGI.

In this sample, this clonotype turned up many times. CDR3 sequence: CATHSPSSAPGELFF. CDR3 coding DNA: TGTGCCACCCACTCACCCAGCTCGGCACCCGGGGAGCTGTTTTTT. The J gene is TRBJ2-2, the V gene TRBV24-1; D not certain. CDR3 size: 15 residues. Germline V CDR1 and CDR2: KGHDR, SFDVKD. Trimming cost V 9 bases and J 6 bases, with 19 bases left between them.

The chain couples TRBV7-9 to TRBJ2-1; 12 bases are shared with TRBD2. Per the germline V gene, CDR1 is SEHNR and CDR2 is FQNEAQ (reference sequence). This CDR3 has 16 amino acids. Trimming at V came to 2 bases and at J to 7 bases, leaving 6 bases not matched to a gene. The CDR3 nucleotides are TGTGCCAGCAGCTTATCACCTACTAGCGGGAGGAATGAGCAGTTCTTC. Translation: CASSLSPTSGRNEQFF.

Comment on this clonotype: A read error may be the cause here, since a much bigger clone is one base away. The chain recombines TRBV7-8 with TRBJ1-1, with D hard to call. Per germline, CDR1 SGHVS and CDR2 FQNEAQ. There are 13 residues in the CDR3. The CDR3, as DNA: TGTGCCAGCAAGGGCTTGGGCCCCACTGGAGCTTTCTTT. This translates into CASKGLGPTGAFF.

This clonotype was counted only a few times. This may stem from a read error, because a much larger clone lies one nucleotide away. The V gene is TRBV10-1, the J gene TRBJ2-3; 7 bases agree with TRBD2. Per the germline V gene, CDR1 is WNHNN and CDR2 is SYGVQD (reference sequence). This CDR3 is built from 18 residues. CDR3 residues: CAGSDPLSAGTGGDTQYF. The CDR3 DNA follows: TGCGCCGGCAGTGATCCCCTTTCGGCGGGAACGGGAGGAGATACGCAGTATTTT.